This note documents a single T cell receptor beta chain sequence. This record comes from a study of PD-1 blockade in classical Hodgkin lymphoma. This table comes from immunoSEQ multiplex PCR, and its TCRdb copy is limited to in-frame clones, with some not included. The sample yields more than 90,000 clones, roughly 80% seen once. Relapse was seen in all patients after autologous stem cell transplantation, and brentuximab vedotin exposure was variable. The CDR3 is 15 amino acids. Trimming cost V 4 bases and J 1 base, with 13 bases left between them. Germline V lookup: CDR1 SGHDT, CDR2 YYEEEE. The chain has TRBV5-6 and TRBJ2-3; possible D gene TRBD2, 6 bases. The sample here was peripheral blood mononuclear cells (PBMCs), taken before the second cycle of nivolumab. The TCR sequence derives from a human donor with classical Hodgkin lymphoma. The CDR3 loop is CASSPTGGRTDTQYF. CDR3 sequence (DNA): TGTGCCAGCAGCCCAACCGGAGGGCGCACAGATACGCAGTATTTT.